A selection of T cell receptor beta chains follows, all from one sample in a study of T cell changes during pregnancy in multiple sclerosis. Assay: immunoSEQ multiplex PCR; the TCRdb copy retains only in-frame clones and omits some. The sample lists about 94,000 clones; under 95% were seen once. Sequencing was performed on peripheral blood, taken after pregnancy. The source of these receptors is a female donor with multiple sclerosis, enrolled in a pregnancy study. CDR3s include the opening cysteine and the closing phenylalanine or tryptophan. The D gene is left open where the match is weak. Not every row has a clone size; where given, it reads once, few, many or a size class.

j_call,clone_size,d_call,v_call,cdr3_nt,cdr3_aa
TRBJ2-3,-,TRBD2,TRBV6-4,TGTGCCAGCAGTGACTCAAGTCTAGCGGCCACAGATACGCAGTATTTT,CASSDSSLAATDTQYF
TRBJ2-7,-,TRBD2,TRBV7-2,TGTGCCAGCAGCTTAGGTGGCTTGGCGCTAGCGGGAGCGGACGAGCAGTACTTC,CASSLGGLALAGADEQYF
TRBJ1-5,-,-,TRBV18,TGTGCCAGCTCAACCGGACAGAATAACCAGCCCCAGCATTTT,CASSTGQNNQPQHF
TRBJ1-2,few,TRBD1,TRBV7-9,TGTGCCAGCAGCGGCCCGGACAGGAGAACCTTC,CASSGPDRRTF
TRBJ2-1,-,TRBD2,TRBV7-9,TGTGCCAGCAGCTTCAAGCTAGCGGGCCCTGAGCAGTTCTTC,CASSFKLAGPEQFF
TRBJ2-4,once,-,TRBV7-9,TGTGCCAGCAGCTTAGAGGATGACGGGGAGTTAGCCAAAAACATTCAGTACTTC,CASSLEDDGELAKNIQYF
TRBJ2-4,-,-,TRBV6-6,TGTGCCAGCAGTTACTCCCTGGGAACAGGAAAAAACATTCAGTACTTC,CASSYSLGTGKNIQYF
TRBJ1-1,-,-,TRBV19,TGTGCCAGTAGTATAAACCCGGACACCCAGAACACTGAAGCTTTCTTT,CASSINPDTQNTEAFF
TRBJ1-1,-,-,TRBV5-1,TGCGCCAGCAGCCCGCCGGGACTGCTGAACACTGAAGCTTTCTTT,CASSPPGLLNTEAFF
TRBJ2-6,-,-,TRBV7-9,TGTGCCAGCAGCTTAACCCAGGGAACATCTGGGGCCAACGTCCTGACTTTC,CASSLTQGTSGANVLTF
TRBJ2-1,-,TRBD2,TRBV18,TGTGCCAGCTCACCTCCAACTAGCGGGAGGGCCGTCTCCAATGAGCAGTTCTTC,CASSPPTSGRAVSNEQFF
TRBJ1-5,-,TRBD1,TRBV27,TGTGCCAGCAGTTCGTTCAGGGGGTGGGATCAGCCCCAGCATTTT,CASSSFRGWDQPQHF
TRBJ1-6,-,TRBD1,TRBV5-6,TGTGCCAGCAGCTCCGGACAGGGTTTCCCCCTCCACTTT,CASSSGQGFPLHF
TRBJ1-2,-,TRBD1,TRBV19,TGTGCCAGTAGCTCCGGGACAGGCCACTATGGCTACACCTTC,CASSSGTGHYGYTF
TRBJ2-2,-,-,TRBV5-6,TGTGCCAGCAGCTTGGCCCTGGGGGAGCTGTTTTTT,CASSLALGELFF
TRBJ1-4,-,TRBD1,TRBV7-6,TGTGCCAGCAGCTTAGCCGGGACAGGCGATAATGAAAAACTGTTTTTT,CASSLAGTGDNEKLFF
TRBJ2-1,-,TRBD2,TRBV28,TGTGCCAGCAGGCTCGGGACTAGCGGTTACAATGAGCAGTTCTTC,CASRLGTSGYNEQFF
TRBJ2-2,-,TRBD1,TRBV9,TGTGCCAGCAGCACATCCACCAACCGACAGGGGCAGAACACCGGGGAGCTGTTTTTT,CASSTSTNRQGQNTGELFF
TRBJ2-7,-,TRBD2,TRBV9,TGTGCCAGCAGCCTAGGGACTAGCGGGGGAGCCTACGAGCAGTACTTC,CASSLGTSGGAYEQYF
TRBJ1-4,-,-,TRBV7-9,TGTGCCAGCAGCTTAGTTGTGGGCAGACCCCCTAATGAAAAACTGTTTTTT,CASSLVVGRPPNEKLFF
TRBJ2-3,once,-,TRBV9,TGTGCCAGCAGCGATGATCTGGCCACAGATACGCAGTATTTT,CASSDDLATDTQYF
TRBJ1-1,-,-,TRBV19,TGTGCCATAGGGACTAGGGGGAACACTGAAGCTTTCTTT,CAIGTRGNTEAFF
TRBJ2-1,-,TRBD2,TRBV7-3,TGTGCCAGCAGCTTGGGCTCTAGCGGGAGGGATGAGCAGTTCTTC,CASSLGSSGRDEQFF
TRBJ2-1,-,-,TRBV27,TGTGCCAGCAGTTTTCAATGGTCCTATCCCTACAATGAGCAGTTCTTC,CASSFQWSYPYNEQFF